This entry is about one T cell receptor beta chain. No antigen is known for it. Per-nucleotide qualities are absent, and no much larger clonotype sits a single base away. This sample is drawn from a study of OX40 agonist ivuxolimab in advanced cancers. For context, the study as a whole: Ivuxolimab, which targeted the costimulatory receptor OX40 (CD134), was an agonistic, fully human IgG2 monoclonal antibody. A male proportion of approximately 83% and a mean age of approximately 62 years, ranging from about 20 to 85, were recorded for the dose-escalation cohort. Partial responses occurred in three dose-escalation patients, of whom one had hepatocellular carcinoma and two had cutaneous melanoma. Patients were allowed to have had prior anti-PD-1, anti-PD-L1 or anti-CTLA-4 therapy, and around 43% of the dose-escalation patients had been treated with checkpoint inhibitors. Intravenous ivuxolimab was administered to patients every 2 weeks at six dose levels: 0.01, 0.1, 0.3, 1.5, 3 and 10 mg/kg. Peripheral TCRbeta sequencing aimed to test whether ivuxolimab altered TCR sequence diversity and caused clonal T-cell expansion. Of the roughly 53 patients in dose escalation, about 20 had hepatocellular carcinoma, roughly 15 had melanoma, 9 had renal cell carcinoma and 9 had head and neck cancer. The paper describes the monotherapy dose-escalation part (N = 52 patients) of the phase I trial of ivuxolimab. Results the study describes overall, beyond this receptor: After ivuxolimab, more expanded clones were found on average in CD8+ T cells than in CD4+ T cells. Clonal expansion of both CD4+ and CD8+ blood T cells was observed from baseline to week 6 at doses 0.1 to 3.0 mg/kg. In partial responders in the 0.1-3.0 mg/kg groups, normalized peripheral clonal expansion was found to be among the lowest, especially among CD8+ T cells. Which antigens the clonally expanded peripheral T cells were specific for was not determined. Low levels of normalized T-cell clonal expansion were also seen in some patients who did not respond.

Patients with autoimmune disease history or receiving systemic immunosuppression were excluded from the trial. Peripheral blood for TCR sequencing was drawn from every dose cohort at baseline, at cycle 4 day 1 and at cycle 7 day 1. Samples were obtained from an open-label, multicenter, first-in-human phase I dose-escalation trial of ivuxolimab. Adults with locally advanced or metastatic melanoma, renal cell, hepatocellular, or head and neck squamous cell carcinoma were enrolled in the trial. CD4+ and CD8+ T cells were sorted separately from peripheral blood before TCR sequencing. For sequencing of the TCRbeta CDR3 region, genomic DNA was extracted from the sorted cells. TCRbeta CDR3 regions were sequenced using the immunoSEQ Assay. TCRdb stores this immuneACCESS table with in-frame sequences only. Part of the clones is absent; in the studies checked, under half of the shortfall reflects unresolved V genes, and no reason is known for the rest. In all, the sample holds fewer than 100,000 clones, and 80% to 90% of those were seen once. 2% of the sample lies in the top ten.

The germline V gene (reference sequence) yields LNHDA for CDR1 and SQIVND for CDR2. The CDR3 contains 12 residues, cysteine and phenylalanine counted. Kept here is only the CDR3 DNA, which spans 36 bases and is read in frame from base 1. Between the V and J ends, shortened by 6 bases and 9 bases respectively, the junction contains 12 bases. The starting material was CD4+ or CD8+ T cells sorted from blood, obtained in a trial of the OX40 agonist ivuxolimab. The chain employs TRBV19 and TRBJ1-5, with TRBD1 perhaps the D gene, on 5 matching bases. The source of this sequence is an adult with an advanced solid tumor such as melanoma, head and neck, liver or kidney cancer. In nucleotide form, the sequence is TGTGCCAGTAGGGTTTGGGGGAGGCCCCAGCATTTT. The resulting protein is CASRVWGRPQHF. The full variable domain, with segments outside the CDR3 supplied by the reference TRBV19 and TRBJ1-5 proteins, appears as DGGITQSPKYLFRKEGQNVTLSCEQNLNHDAMYWYRQDPGQGLRLIYYSQIVNDFQKGDIAEGYSVSREKKESFPLTVTSAQKNPTAFYLCASRVWGRPQHFGDGTRLSIL.